The entry below describes one T cell receptor (beta chain). Its specificity is not known. The sample originates from a study of cytomegalovirus exposure and HLA in healthy donors. General observations from the study: When analyzed later, the rates of TCR association showed variation by HLA locus, with DRB1 the most and HLA-C the fewest. When a later analysis compared HLA-associated TCR beta chains with equally common others, the HLA-associated chains turned out to be more clonally expanded and to have lower generation probabilities. Sequencing depth across donors, presence/absence analyses assumed, was roughly uniform. 87-base-pair reads could not separate some V segments, including TRBV6-2 and TRBV6-3.

V gave up 7 bases and J gave up 6 bases, with 18 bases separating them. Germline V gene lookup returns CDR1 SGHRS and CDR2 YFSETQ. The CDR3 spans 14 residues. PCR employed 60 Vbeta and 13 Jbeta primers. The assay was immunoSEQ multiplex PCR, and TCRdb's table has in-frame clones only and misses some. The table records approximately 170,000 clones, roughly 80% of them present only once. The chain employs TRBV5-1 and TRBJ2-3, with a possible D match to TRBD2 (6 bases). Material: PBMCs. The sequence derives from a man between 45 and 60 years old in good health and CMV-seropositive. The DNA of the CDR3 is TGCGCCAGCTCCACCGGGACTCCTGTGGATACGCAGTATTTT. Residues: CASSTGTPVDTQYF.